These 10 T cell receptor beta chains share one sample of origin, sequenced in a study of T cell changes during pregnancy in multiple sclerosis (dated by TCRdb to the late 2010s). Library construction relied on the immunoSEQ multiplex PCR assay. TCRdb took this table from immuneACCESS and kept in-frame rearrangements with V and J called. Such tables lack part of the clones; where checked against another copy, unresolved V genes explain under half of the gap, and the rest is unexplained. Present in this sample are approximately 79,000 clones, around 94% of which were seen just once. The top ten clonotypes cover 0.21% of the sample. Sequenced material: CD4+ T cells from peripheral blood mononuclear cells, taken before pregnancy. All receptors come from a female donor with multiple sclerosis, enrolled in a pregnancy study.

The chain couples TRBV5-4 to TRBJ1-4; D is possibly TRBD1 (6 bases). The CDR3 has 14 amino acids. Germline V gene sequence: CDR1 SGHNT, CDR2 YYREEE (reference sequence). The V end lost 1 base, the J end lost 7 bases, and 11 bases lay between the germline ends. The CDR3 loop reads CASSLSGEGEKLFF. In DNA form, the CDR3 reads TGTGCCAGCAGCTTGTCAGGGGAGGGTGAAAAACTGTTTTTT. Combining the CDR3 with reference TRBV5-4 and TRBJ1-4 gives the whole variable domain ETGVTQSPTHLIKTRGQQVTLRCSSQSGHNTVSWYQQALGQGPQFIFQYYREEENGRGNFPPRFSGLQFPNYSSELNVNALELDDSALYLCASSLSGEGEKLFFGSGTQLSVL.

This chain joins TRBV6-1 and TRBJ2-2; D possibly corresponds to TRBD2 (6 bases). The CDR3 extends over 15 amino acids. The V end was cut by 10 bases, the J end by 4 bases, with 19 bases between. Looked up from germline, CDR1 is MNHNS and CDR2 is SASEGT. The CDR3, as DNA: TGTGCCATCCAACTGGGACTGGCGAGCACCGGGGAGCTGTTTTTT. This codes for CAIQLGLASTGELFF.

The V and J genes are TRBV10-3 and TRBJ2-2; D remains unclear. Trimming took off 0 bases at V and 0 bases at J, with 8 bases between the two ends. Germline-derived CDR1 and CDR2 are ENHRY and SYGVKD. This CDR3 contains 16 residues. Written as DNA, the CDR3 is TGTGCCATCAGTGAGTCGGGCCCCGCGAACACCGGGGAGCTGTTTTTT. Translating gives CAISESGPANTGELFF.

This chain joins TRBV7-8 and TRBJ1-6; D is undetermined. The germline V gene encodes CDR1 SGHVS and CDR2 FQNEAQ. Trimming left V 5 bases short and J 0 bases short, with 14 bases between. The length of the CDR3 is 17 residues. The CDR3 region is CASSPMAGSSYNSPLHF. Here the CDR3 DNA reads TGTGCCAGCAGCCCGATGGCGGGCAGCTCCTATAATTCACCCCTCCACTTT. The variable domain in full, with the rest retrieved from reference TRBV7-8 and TRBJ1-6, is GAGVSQSPRYKVAKRGQDVALRCDPISGHVSLFWYQQALGQGPEFLTYFQNEAQLDKSGLPSDRFFAERPEGSVSTLKIQRTQQEDSAVYLCASSPMAGSSYNSPLHFGNGTRLTVT.

The rearrangement links TRBV5-1 to TRBJ2-1, with D perhaps TRBD2 (6 bases). Germline CDR1 reads SGHRS; CDR2 reads YFSETQ. The CDR3 has 15 residues. V was shortened by 2 bases and J by 5 bases, with 14 bases between the two germline ends. CDR3 sequence reads: CASSLIAEQNNEQFF. The CDR3 bases are TGCGCCAGCAGCTTAATAGCGGAGCAAAACAATGAGCAGTTCTTC.

In its sample, this clone was seen once. The chain combines TRBV30 with TRBJ1-3; the match to TRBD1 covers 8 bases. Trimming cost V 2 bases and J 0 bases; bases outside gene matches: 3. CDR3 length equals 15 residues. CDR1 and CDR2 from the germline V gene are GTSNPN and SVGIG (reference sequence). The CDR3 loop is CAWSTGGPSGNTIYF. CDR3 in DNA: TGTGCCTGGAGTACAGGGGGACCCTCTGGAAACACCATATATTTT.

The chain employs TRBV27 and TRBJ2-3, with no clear D. The V gene lost 8 bases and the J gene lost 5 bases, with 17 bases spanning the gap. Germline V gene sequence: CDR1 MNHEY, CDR2 SMNVEV (reference sequence). CDR3 length equals 14 residues. The CDR3 spells CASGSQRVIDTQYF. DNA for the CDR3: TGTGCCAGCGGTTCCCAGCGCGTGATAGATACGCAGTATTTT.

The rearrangement joins TRBV2 to TRBJ2-6; 10 positions match TRBD1. Trimming at V came to 6 bases and at J to 6 bases, leaving 17 bases not matched to a gene. The CDR3 runs 19 residues. Germline-derived CDR1 and CDR2 are SNHLY and FYNNEI. In DNA, the CDR3 is TGTGCCAGCAGCACATCCACATCGACAGGGGGCGTGGAGGCCAACGTCCTGACTTTC. Encoded protein: CASSTSTSTGGVEANVLTF.

The chain uses TRBV2 and TRBJ2-2; tentative D call: TRBD1 (6 bases). Germline CDR1 is SNHLY and CDR2 is FYNNEI. Trimming took 5 bases from V and 6 from J, leaving 13 bases between them. CDR3 length: 14 residues. Here the CDR3 reads CASSPLQGPGELFF. CDR3 bases: TGTGCCAGCAGTCCTCTCCAGGGGCCCGGGGAGCTGTTTTTT.

The V and J genes are TRBV21-1 and TRBJ2-1; TRBD2 is taken as the D call from the table, unchecked against the DNA. TRBV21-1 has pseudogene status. CDR3 length equals 14 residues. CDR3 DNA: TGTGCCAGCAGCAAAGTGGGAGGGCCGGGGGAGCAGTTCTTC. It codes for CASSKVGGPGEQFF.